These 24 T cell receptor beta chains were sequenced from one sample in a study of CD8+CD57+ T cells in acquired aplastic anemia. The template for TCR beta VDJ and CDR3 sequence profiling was genomic DNA. A single record per CDR3 protein comes from TCRdb applying MiXCR to the reads. The sample lists 150,000 to 200,000 distinct CDR3 sequences, around 40% seen once, with 1.1% in the top ten. Sequencing was done on a sample of sorted CD4+, CD8+, or CD8+CD57+ T cells (not recorded which) from PBMCs. These receptors were taken from a human donor in good health.

This clonotype showed up many times. The V gene is TRBV5-1, the J gene TRBJ1-1; 7 bases are shared with TRBD1. V trimming: 3 bases; J trimming: 0 bases; junction bases outside the gene matches: 8. The CDR3 runs 16 residues. From germline, CDR1 is SGHRS and CDR2 YFSETQ. The CDR3 loop reads CASSSGLGQLNTEAFF. In DNA, the CDR3 is TGCGCCAGCAGCTCTGGATTGGGACAGTTGAACACTGAAGCTTTCTTT.

The rearrangement joins TRBV15 to TRBJ1-3, with no clear D. V was cut by 0 bases and J by 0 bases, with 9 bases left in between. The CDR3 runs to 16 residues. Germline CDR1 reads LNHNV; CDR2 reads YYDKDF (reference sequence). The DNA for the CDR3 is TGTGCCACCAGCAGAGACCGGGCGGTCTCTGGAAACACCATATATTTT. Translation: CATSRDRAVSGNTIYF.

At least ten counts were recorded for this clonotype. This CDR3 reads CASSEYSGRTYNEQFF. CDR3 bases: TGCGCCAGCAGTGAGTACAGCGGGAGGACCTACAATGAGCAGTTCTTC. The rearrangement links TRBV10-1 to TRBJ2-1; 9 bases are shared with TRBD2. This CDR3 has 16 amino acids. Germline V CDR1 and CDR2: WNHNN, SYGVQD (reference sequence). The ends lost 1 base at V and 2 bases at J; junction bases unmatched: 3.

This clonotype was observed many times. This chain's CDR3 is CAIRAGGRETDTQYF. In DNA form, the CDR3 reads TGTGCCATCAGGGCAGGGGGGCGGGAGACAGATACGCAGTATTTT. This chain links TRBV10-3 with TRBJ2-3; D might be TRBD1 or TRBD2, each matching 7 bases. The V and J ends lost 6 bases and 3 bases respectively, with 16 bases between them. Germline CDR1 is ENHRY and CDR2 is SYGVKD. The CDR3 covers 15 residues.

Many counts were recorded for this clonotype. V gene TRBV20-1 combines with J gene TRBJ1-5; maybe TRBD1 (5 bases). V was clipped by 3 bases and J by 6 bases, with 15 bases between them. The length of the CDR3 is 14 residues. Germline V gene data show CDR1 as DFQATT and CDR2 as SNEGSKA (reference sequence). Written as DNA, the CDR3 is TGCAGTGCTAGTGGGGACGGGGGGGTTCAGCCCCAGCATTTT. It encodes CSASGDGGVQPQHF.

This clonotype was counted many times. This chain connects TRBV7-2 to TRBJ2-5; tentative D call: TRBD2 (6 bases). From germline, CDR1 is SGHTA and CDR2 FQGNSA. V was shortened by 1 base and J by 0 bases, with 18 bases between the two germline ends. This CDR3 contains 18 residues. CDR3: CASSLGRFGGAYQETQYF. CDR3 DNA: TGTGCCAGCAGCTTAGGCCGCTTTGGCGGGGCATACCAAGAGACCCAGTACTTC.

CDR3 loop: CSLSRVGEQYF. CDR3 coding DNA: TGCAGCTTATCCAGGGTGGGCGAGCAGTACTTC. The chain recombines TRBV20-1 with TRBJ2-7; TRBD1 might be the D (5 bases). In germline, CDR1 is DFQATT, CDR2 SNEGSKA (reference sequence). The CDR3 contains 11 residues.

V is TRBV12-5 and J is TRBJ1-2; D is possibly TRBD1 (5 bases). The CDR3 extends over 14 amino acids. CDR1 and CDR2 from the germline V gene are LGHNT and FRNRAP. Trimming left V 1 base short and J 4 bases short, with 10 bases between. The CDR3 protein is CASGLATAPYGYTF. In DNA form, the CDR3 reads TGTGCTAGTGGTTTGGCGACAGCCCCCTATGGCTACACCTTC.

This clonotype showed up many times. V usage is TRBV12-3 or TRBV12-4 and J usage is TRBJ2-1, with 8 bases matching TRBD1. Unmatched junction bases numbered 11, after V lost 5 bases and J lost 5 bases. The CDR3 has 16 residues. Here the CDR3 DNA reads TGTGCCAGCAGTCTCTCGGACAGGGTTGTCCACAATGAGCAGTTCTTC. Protein: CASSLSDRVVHNEQFF.

To note about this clonotype: An end of the junction does not agree with germline; a read error may underlie this. This chain connects TRBV6-2 or TRBV6-3 to TRBJ2-2; either TRBD1 or TRBD2 may supply D (6 bases each). The CDR3 has 13 residues. Germline-derived CDR1 and CDR2 are MNHEY and SVGEGT. The CDR3 protein is CASQGGWTGEPFF. The DNA for the CDR3 is TGTGCCAGCCAAGGGGGGTGGACCGGGGAGCCGTTTTTT.

This clonotype was seen more than once but under ten times. The V call is TRBV11-2, the J call TRBJ2-1; TRBD1 aligns across 9 bases. Germline assignment: CDR1 SGHAT and CDR2 FQNNGV. The V gene end was trimmed by 6 bases and the J gene end by 7 bases; junction bases not matched to a gene: 13. The CDR3 is made up of 16 amino acids. The CDR3 coding sequence is TGTGCCAGCAGTCTCTCCGCGGGACAGGGTAGGAATGAGCAGTTCTTC. Amino acid sequence: CASSLSAGQGRNEQFF.

This clonotype was detected only once. CDR3 coding DNA: TGCAGTGCTAGAAGGGGGATTCGAGCCGATACGCAGTATTTT. Amino acid sequence: CSARRGIRADTQYF. This chain joins TRBV20-1 and TRBJ2-3; the D gene is possibly TRBD1 (6 bases). The CDR3 spans 14 residues. Germline CDR1 reads DFQATT; CDR2 reads SNEGSKA (reference sequence). The V end lost 2 bases, the J end lost 6 bases, and 15 bases lay between the germline ends.

The V gene is TRBV10-3, the J gene TRBJ1-1; the D gene is possibly TRBD1 (6 bases). The CDR3 contains 14 residues. The germline V and J ends were trimmed by 6 bases and 6 bases, with 17 bases remaining between them. The germline gives CDR1 ENHRY, CDR2 SYGVKD. The CDR3 region is CAIRGELRGAEAFF. CDR3 nucleotide sequence: TGTGCCATCAGGGGGGAGTTAAGGGGGGCTGAAGCTTTCTTT.

Ten or more counts support this clonotype. The chain has TRBV20-1 and TRBJ2-1; 12 bases fit TRBD2. Trimming cost V 6 bases and J 0 bases; bases outside gene matches: 9. Looked up from germline, CDR1 is DFQATT and CDR2 is SNEGSKA (reference sequence). The CDR3 is made up of 17 amino acids. CDR3 nucleotide sequence: TGCAGTGCCGGGACTAGCGGGCGGTTTAGCTCCTACAATGAGCAGTTCTTC. This gives the protein CSAGTSGRFSSYNEQFF.

This clonotype was recorded many times. This chain connects TRBV6-2 or TRBV6-3 to TRBJ2-7; 8 bases are shared with TRBD1. Per germline, CDR1 MNHEY and CDR2 SVGEGT. V lost 5 bases and J lost 5; bases outside the gene matches: 11. The CDR3 covers 15 residues. The CDR3, as DNA: TGTGCCAGCAGTAACCCCGTCGCAGGGGGCCACGAGCAGTACTTC. Amino acid sequence: CASSNPVAGGHEQYF.

This clonotype has a count of ten or more. The chain joins TRBV20-1 to TRBJ2-3, with D perhaps matching TRBD1 (6 bases). V gave up 4 bases and J gave up 4 bases, with 15 bases separating them. CDR1 is DFQATT and CDR2 is SNEGSKA in the germline V gene (reference sequence). The CDR3 sequence is 14 residues long. Here the CDR3 DNA reads TGCAGTGCTAATAAGGGACAAGGAGCAGATACGCAGTATTTT. Translated: CSANKGQGADTQYF.

The chain links TRBV4-3 to TRBJ2-1; TRBD1 might be the D (6 bases). Trimming shortened V by 3 bases and J by 0 bases, and 9 bases separated the two germline ends. Germline CDR1 and CDR2: LGHNA and YSLEER. The CDR3 covers 15 residues. CDR3 DNA: TGCGCCAGCAGCCAGCAGGGGAGCTCCTACAATGAGCAGTTCTTC. It specifies CASSQQGSSYNEQFF.

This clonotype was seen many times. V gene TRBV6-5 combines with J gene TRBJ2-7; D is unresolved. Trimming removed 3 bases at V and 6 bases at J, with 6 bases between. The CDR3 runs to 11 residues. Germline assignment: CDR1 MNHEY and CDR2 SVGAGI. CDR3 DNA sequence: TGTGCCAGCAGTTATGCCTCCGAGCAGTACTTC. It translates to CASSYASEQYF.

About this clonotype itself: The CDR3 carries no conserved terminal phenylalanine or tryptophan, so it likely arises from a read error. This sequence joins TRBV19 and TRBJ2-7, with D possibly matching TRBD1 (5 bases). The CDR3 loop spans 13 amino acids. Germline loops: CDR1 LNHDA, CDR2 SQIVND (reference sequence). CDR3 residues: CAGSIGQSREQYL. CDR3 bases: TGTGCCGGTAGTATTGGACAATCGAGAGAGCAGTACCTC.

The chain carries TRBV30 and TRBJ1-5; no firm D call. V lost 5 bases, J lost 2 bases, and 16 bases lay in between. Germline CDR1 is GTSNPN and CDR2 is SVGIG (reference sequence). The CDR3 is made up of 15 amino acids. The CDR3 DNA is TGTGCCTGGTCAACTGGTTCGGTAGGCAATCAGCCCCAGCATTTT. As protein: CAWSTGSVGNQPQHF.

The chain links TRBV2 to TRBJ2-4; D remains unclear. Trimming cost V 5 bases and J 0 bases, with 14 bases left between them. The germline gives CDR1 SNHLY, CDR2 FYNNEI. This CDR3 contains 16 residues. CDR3 sequence reads: CASSILANLAKNIQYF. CDR3 bases: TGTGCCAGCAGTATTTTAGCTAACCTAGCCAAAAACATTCAGTACTTC.

In this sample, this clonotype turned up many times. This chain joins TRBV19 and TRBJ2-3; 8 bases are shared with TRBD1. This CDR3 region has 14 residues. Germline CDR1 and CDR2: LNHDA and SQIVND (reference sequence). J was trimmed by 2 bases and V by 5 bases; bases with no gene match: 3. In nucleotides, the CDR3 is TGTGCCAGTAGTCCCCAGGGGGCCACAGATACGCAGTATTTT. Protein sequence: CASSPQGATDTQYF.

The chain has TRBV10-3 and TRBJ1-2; 7 bases fit TRBD1. J was trimmed by 3 bases and V by 3 bases; bases with no gene match: 1. The CDR3 runs to 13 residues. Germline lookup yields CDR1 ENHRY and CDR2 SYGVKD. This CDR3 is CAISETGDYGYTF. The CDR3 bases are TGTGCCATCAGTGAAACAGGGGACTATGGCTACACCTTC.

This clonotype was recorded at least ten times. The chain joins TRBV29-1 to TRBJ2-7; D is unresolved. V was cut by 6 bases and J by 3 bases, with 9 bases left in between. The CDR3 length is 11 residues. CDR1 is SQVTM, CDR2 ANQGSEA, per germline. The DNA for the CDR3 is TGCAGCGTAAAGGACGGCTACGAGCAGTACTTC. Translating gives CSVKDGYEQYF.